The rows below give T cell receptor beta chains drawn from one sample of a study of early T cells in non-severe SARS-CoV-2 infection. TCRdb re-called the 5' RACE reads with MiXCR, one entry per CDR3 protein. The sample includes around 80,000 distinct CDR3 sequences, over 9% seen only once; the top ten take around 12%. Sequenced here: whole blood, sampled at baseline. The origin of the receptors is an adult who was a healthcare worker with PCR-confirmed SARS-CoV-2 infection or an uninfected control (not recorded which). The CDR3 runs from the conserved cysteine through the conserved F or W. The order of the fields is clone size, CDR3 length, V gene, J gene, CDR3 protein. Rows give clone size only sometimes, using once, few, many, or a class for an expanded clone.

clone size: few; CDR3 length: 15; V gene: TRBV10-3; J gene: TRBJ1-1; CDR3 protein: CAISYTTGANTEAFF
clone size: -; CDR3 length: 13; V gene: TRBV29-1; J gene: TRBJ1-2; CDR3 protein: CSVAGTGVRGYTF
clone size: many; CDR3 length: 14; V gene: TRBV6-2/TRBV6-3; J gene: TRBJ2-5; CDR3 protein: CASRSQGRRETQYF
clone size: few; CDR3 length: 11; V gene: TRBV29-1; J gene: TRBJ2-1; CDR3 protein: CSASFISEQFF
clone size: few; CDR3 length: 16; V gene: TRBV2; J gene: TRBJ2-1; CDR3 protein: CASRQTTTGTLNEQFF
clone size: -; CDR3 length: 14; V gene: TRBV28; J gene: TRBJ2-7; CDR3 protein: CASSLTGTVYEQYF
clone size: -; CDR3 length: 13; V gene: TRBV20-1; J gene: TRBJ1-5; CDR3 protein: CSASGGSNQPQHF
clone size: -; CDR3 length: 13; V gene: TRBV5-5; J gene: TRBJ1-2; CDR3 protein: CASGYDTNYGYTF
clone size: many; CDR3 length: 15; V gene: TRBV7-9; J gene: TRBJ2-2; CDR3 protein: CASSLASGGPGELFF
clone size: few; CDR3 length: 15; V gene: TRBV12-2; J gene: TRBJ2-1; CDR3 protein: CASRYPAGTYNEQFF
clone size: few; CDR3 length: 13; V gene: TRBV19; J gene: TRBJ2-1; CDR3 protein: CASSGRGYNEQFF
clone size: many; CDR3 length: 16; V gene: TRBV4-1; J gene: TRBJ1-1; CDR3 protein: CASSQPPGHTNTEAFF
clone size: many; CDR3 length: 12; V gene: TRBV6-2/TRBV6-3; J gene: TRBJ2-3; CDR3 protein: CASSFETDTQYF
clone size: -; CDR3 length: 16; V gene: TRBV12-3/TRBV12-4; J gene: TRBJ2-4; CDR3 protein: CASSLVRGRFMDIQYF
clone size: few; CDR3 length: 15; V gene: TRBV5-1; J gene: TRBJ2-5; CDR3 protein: CASSLSPSSGETQYF
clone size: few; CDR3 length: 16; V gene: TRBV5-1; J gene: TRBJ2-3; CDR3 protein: CASSLAVKGESDTQYF
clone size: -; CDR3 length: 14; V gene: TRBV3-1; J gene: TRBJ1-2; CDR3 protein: CASSPTGTGGGYTF
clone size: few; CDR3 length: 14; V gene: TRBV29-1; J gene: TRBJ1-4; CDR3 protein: CSPPEGTGDEKLFF
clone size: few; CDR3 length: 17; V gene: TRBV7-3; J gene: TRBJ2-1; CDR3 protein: CASSPNPRGSSYNEQFF
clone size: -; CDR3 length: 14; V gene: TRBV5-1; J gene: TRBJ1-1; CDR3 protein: CASSEGQPGTEAFF
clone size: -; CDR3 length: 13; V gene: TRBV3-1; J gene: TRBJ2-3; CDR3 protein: CASSHDRLRRQYF
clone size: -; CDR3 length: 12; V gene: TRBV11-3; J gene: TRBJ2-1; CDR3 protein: CASSLGGSEQFF